This passage covers 27 T cell receptor beta chains from one sample sequenced in a study of cytomegalovirus exposure and HLA in healthy donors. Researchers ran the PCR with 60 Vbeta and 13 Jbeta primers. Profiling relied on immunoSEQ multiplex PCR, and the TCRdb table lists in-frame clones only, not all of them. The sample has 100,000 to 150,000 clones; 55% to 75% are singletons. Input material: PBMCs. Receptors were obtained from a man aged 25 to 40 in good health and CMV-seronegative.

This clone is deemed medium-sized (0.01 to 0.1%). The rearrangement uses TRBV25-1 and TRBJ1-5; 7 bases are shared with TRBD1. Germline CDR1 reads MGHDK; CDR2 reads SYGVNS. J was trimmed by 2 bases and V by 2 bases; bases with no gene match: 9. CDR3 length: 17 amino acids. The CDR3 sequence: CASSERTGEGGNQPQHF. As DNA, the CDR3 is TGTGCCAGCAGTGAAAGAACAGGGGAAGGTGGCAATCAGCCCCAGCATTTT.

The CDR3 sequence: CASSNGLAGTYQETQYF. CDR3 nucleotides: TGTGCCAGCAGCAACGGACTAGCGGGGACGTACCAAGAGACCCAGTACTTC. This sequence joins TRBV21-1 and TRBJ2-5; TRBD2 is the table's D call, not checked against the DNA. TRBV21-1 counts as a pseudogene. CDR3 size: 17 residues.

The chain is built from TRBV7-8 and TRBJ2-2, with TRBD2 matching over 7 bases. CDR3 length equals 17 residues. Germline V gives CDR1 SGHVS, CDR2 FQNEAQ. Trimming took 2 bases from V and 3 from J; bases not matched to a gene: 9. CDR3 region: CASSLTVSGIHTGELFF. In nucleotides, the CDR3 is TGTGCCAGCAGCTTAACGGTCAGCGGGATCCACACCGGGGAGCTGTTTTTT.

The rearrangement joins TRBV27 to TRBJ1-2, with 7 bases aligning to TRBD1. Germline values: CDR1 MNHEY, CDR2 SMNVEV (reference sequence). CDR3 length equals 16 residues. Germline trimming cut 0 bases from V and 5 bases from J; bases unmatched to any gene: 9. The DNA for the CDR3 is TGTGCCAGCAGTTTATCAGGGGGCGAGGTCCGGTATGGCTACACCTTC. This gives the protein CASSLSGGEVRYGYTF.

The chain uses TRBV7-2 and TRBJ1-6; no clear D. Germline V gene data show CDR1 as SGHTA and CDR2 as FQGNSA. V lost 8 bases and J lost 0, with 11 bases in between. This CDR3 is built from 15 residues. The CDR3 protein is CASSIQSSYNSPLHF. The CDR3 DNA follows: TGTGCCAGCTCCATACAGAGCTCCTATAATTCACCCCTCCACTTT.

There are a few counts of this clone. The rearrangement uses TRBV11-2 and TRBJ2-1, with D possibly being TRBD2 (5 bases). This CDR3 is built from 15 residues. Looked up from germline, CDR1 is SGHAT and CDR2 is FQNNGV. V lost 0 bases, J lost 6 bases, and 12 bases lay in between. This CDR3 reads CASSLDGGLANEQFF. The CDR3, as DNA: TGTGCCAGCAGCTTAGATGGTGGTCTAGCCAATGAGCAGTTCTTC. Full variable domain (remainder filled in from reference TRBV11-2 and TRBJ2-1): EAGVAQSPRYKIIEKRQSVAFWCNPISGHATLYWYQQILGQGPKLLIQFQNNGVVDDSQLPKDRFSAERLKGVDSTLKIQPAKLEDSAVYLCASSLDGGLANEQFFGPGTRLTVL.

This chain uses TRBV7-2 with TRBJ2-1, with 10 positions matching TRBD2. The germline V gene has CDR1 SGHTA and CDR2 FQGNSA. Trimming removed 5 bases from V and 6 bases from J; junction bases left unmatched: 10. The length of the CDR3 is 16 residues. CDR3 nucleotides: TGTGCCAGCAGCCGAATGAGCGGGGGGGCTTCCAATGAGCAGTTCTTC. Translating it yields CASSRMSGGASNEQFF.

This chain connects TRBV9 to TRBJ2-2; 16 bases are shared with TRBD2. This CDR3 has 18 amino acids. Looked up from germline, CDR1 is SGDLS and CDR2 is YYNGEE. J lost 6 bases, V lost 3 bases, and 8 bases had no gene match. The DNA for the CDR3 is TGTGCCAGCAGCGCGTTTTCGGGACTAGCGGGGGGGCCCGGGGAGCTGTTTTTT. The encoded protein is CASSAFSGLAGGPGELFF.

The J gene is TRBJ2-2, the V gene TRBV9; perhaps TRBD1 as D (5 bases). CDR3 length: 19 amino acids. V dropped 2 bases and J dropped 2 bases, with 22 bases sitting between them. Germline V gene sequence: CDR1 SGDLS, CDR2 YYNGEE. The CDR3 bases are TGTGCCAGCAGCGTTTTAGAGGTTTACGAGACAGCAAACACCGGGGAGCTGTTTTTT. As protein: CASSVLEVYETANTGELFF.

This chain uses TRBV5-4 with TRBJ1-4; possibly TRBD1 for D (5 bases). The V end was cut by 2 bases, the J end by 12 bases, with 17 bases between. Germline V lookup: CDR1 SGHNT, CDR2 YYREEE (reference sequence). The CDR3 is 14 residues long. The CDR3 DNA sequence: TGTGCCAGCAGCTTCGGGGGGACCCCTGGAGAACTGTTTTTT. Protein product: CASSFGGTPGELFF.

V usage is TRBV2 and J usage is TRBJ1-2; 7 bases fit TRBD1. V lost 8 bases, J lost 8 bases, and 14 bases stayed unmatched. CDR3 length equals 14 residues. Germline loops: CDR1 SNHLY, CDR2 FYNNEI. This chain's CDR3 is CASAPGGRGRGYTF. CDR3 coding DNA: TGTGCCAGCGCCCCAGGGGGTAGGGGGCGCGGCTACACCTTC.

This chain joins TRBV5-8 and TRBJ1-5; 7 nucleotides align to TRBD1. Germline CDR1 reads SGHTS; CDR2 reads YDEGEE. V shed 3 bases, J shed 3 bases, and the junction held 15 bases outside the gene matches. The CDR3 spans 18 residues. The CDR3 region is CASSSYQGVELINQPQHF. The CDR3 DNA reads as TGTGCCAGCAGCTCGTACCAGGGGGTTGAATTGATCAATCAGCCCCAGCATTTT.

The chain employs TRBV2 and TRBJ2-7, with a weak D call TRBD1 (6 bases). The V gene's germline CDR1 is SNHLY and CDR2 FYNNEI. Trimming left V 2 bases short and J 1 base short, with 12 bases between. CDR3 size: 15 residues. The CDR3 coding sequence is TGTGCCAGCAGTGAAAGTCCACAGGGTTCCTACGAGCAGTACTTC. Translating it yields CASSESPQGSYEQYF. Drawing the rest from reference TRBV2 and TRBJ2-7, the complete variable domain is EPEVTQTPSHQVTQMGQEVILRCVPISNHLYFYWYRQILGQKVEFLVSFYNNEISEKSEIFDDQFSVERPDGSNFTLKIRSTKLEDSAMYFCASSESPQGSYEQYFGPGTRLTVT.

J is TRBJ2-5 and V is TRBV5-1; D uncertain. Looked up from germline, CDR1 is SGHRS and CDR2 is YFSETQ. There are 15 residues in the CDR3. V lost 3 bases and J 8 bases, leaving 20 bases between the germline ends. The CDR3: CASSWAAGRRETQYF. As DNA, the CDR3 is TGCGCCAGCAGCTGGGCCGCAGGTCGTCGCGAAACCCAGTACTTC.

This clone was observed a few times. J is TRBJ2-5 and V is TRBV27, with 11 nucleotides matching TRBD2. The J segment lost 6 bases and the V segment lost 0 bases, leaving 6 bases of the junction unmatched. Germline V gene lookup returns CDR1 MNHEY and CDR2 SMNVEV (reference sequence). The CDR3 loop spans 16 amino acids. The CDR3 loop reads CASSLSISGGAKTQYF. CDR3 coding DNA: TGTGCCAGCAGTTTATCGATTAGCGGGGGGGCGAAGACCCAGTACTTC.

The chain uses TRBV28 and TRBJ2-7, with TRBD1 matching 9 bases. V lost 4 bases, J lost 1 base, and 14 bases stayed unmatched. The CDR3 loop spans 18 amino acids. Germline V gives CDR1 MDHEN, CDR2 SYDVKM. The chain's CDR3 is CASSSIGRWDRASYEQYF. The CDR3 coding sequence is TGTGCCAGCAGTTCTATTGGGCGGTGGGACAGGGCGTCCTACGAGCAGTACTTC.

This clone was detected only a few times. This sequence joins TRBV4-3 and TRBJ1-2; D is perhaps TRBD1 (5 bases). Trimming pared 0 bases from V and 1 base from J, leaving 12 bases between. The germline CDR1 and CDR2 sequences are LGHNA and YSLEER. There are 16 residues in the CDR3. The CDR3 DNA sequence: TGCGCCAGCAGCCAAGACCTCGACAGTCTTAACTATGGCTACACCTTC. Translated: CASSQDLDSLNYGYTF.

This clone was seen a few times. J is TRBJ1-5 and V is TRBV6-5; D unclear. The CDR3 length is 14 residues. Per the germline V gene, CDR1 is MNHEY and CDR2 is SVGAGI. Trimming took 6 bases from V and 0 from J, leaving 9 bases between them. CDR3 loop: CASRQVNSNQPQHF. The CDR3, as DNA: TGTGCCAGCAGGCAGGTCAATAGCAATCAGCCCCAGCATTTT.

The chain is built from TRBV5-1 and TRBJ1-1, with TRBD1 as a possible D gene (5 bases). The V gene's germline CDR1 is SGHRS and CDR2 YFSETQ. This CDR3 spans 16 amino acids. Trimming shortened V by 4 bases and J by 0 bases, and 16 bases separated the two germline ends. The DNA for the CDR3 is TGCGCCAGCAGCGCCGACAGTCGGCATATGAACACTGAAGCTTTCTTT. This translates into CASSADSRHMNTEAFF.

The J gene is TRBJ2-1, the V gene TRBV18; 14 bases line up with TRBD2. V lost 5 bases to trimming and J lost 8 bases; unmatched junction nucleotides: 8. The CDR3 runs 16 residues. The germline CDR1 and CDR2 sequences are KGHSH and LQKENI. CDR3 DNA sequence: TGTGCCAGCTCAGGGCGACTAGCGGGGGGGCCCGATGAGCAGTTCTTC. This translates into CASSGRLAGGPDEQFF.

This clone was recorded once. The chain joins TRBV7-2 to TRBJ2-3; D ambiguous. This CDR3 spans 16 amino acids. Germline V gene data show CDR1 as SGHTA and CDR2 as FQGNSA. The germline V and J ends were trimmed by 4 bases and 0 bases, with 14 bases remaining between them. DNA of the CDR3: TGTGCCAGCAGCTCGCAACTAAAACGGAGCACAGATACGCAGTATTTT. Encoded protein: CASSSQLKRSTDTQYF.

In this sample, this clone turned up once. The genes are TRBV30 and TRBJ1-5; TRBD1 matches 8 bases. The trim removed 5 bases at V and 3 bases at J, leaving 3 bases unmatched. This CDR3 comprises 13 residues. The germline gives CDR1 GTSNPN, CDR2 SVGIG (reference sequence). Here the CDR3 DNA reads TGTGCCTGGGGACAGGGCCACAATCAGCCCCAGCATTTT. Its translation: CAWGQGHNQPQHF.

J is TRBJ1-4 and V is TRBV6-5; D remains ambiguous. V lost 3 bases to trimming and J lost 3 bases, with 11 bases between them. Per germline, CDR1 MNHEY and CDR2 SVGAGI. The CDR3 covers 15 residues. The CDR3 sequence is CASSYRATANEKLFF. The DNA for the CDR3 is TGTGCCAGCAGTTATCGTGCAACGGCTAATGAAAAACTGTTTTTT.

Of note for this clone: A junction boundary mismatches the germline segment, possibly from a read error. The chain combines TRBV7-9 with TRBJ1-2, with D unresolved. This CDR3 is 11 amino acids long. Germline values: CDR1 SEHNR, CDR2 FQNEAQ (reference sequence). The CDR3 is CSSSLGRGYTF. DNA for the CDR3: TGTTCCAGCAGCTTAGGTCGTGGCTACACCTTC.

This clone showed up just a few times. This chain joins TRBV4-2 and TRBJ1-5; D uncertain. CDR3 length: 15 residues. V was trimmed by 0 bases and J by 2 bases, leaving 8 bases between them. Germline V lookup: CDR1 LGHNA, CDR2 YNFKEQ. CDR3 protein: CASSQDLQGNQPQHF. In DNA form, the CDR3 reads TGTGCCAGCAGCCAAGATCTCCAGGGCAATCAGCCCCAGCATTTT.

This clone was seen just once. This sequence joins TRBV7-9 and TRBJ1-4; D ambiguous. The CDR3 extends over 14 amino acids. Germline V CDR1 and CDR2: SEHNR, FQNEAQ (reference sequence). V was cut by 5 bases and J by 7 bases, with 14 bases left in between. CDR3 nucleotides: TGTGCCAGCAGCCCTACTGGGGAGAGTGAAAAACTGTTTTTT. It yields the protein CASSPTGESEKLFF.

V gene TRBV7-9 combines with J gene TRBJ2-5, with D uncertain. V was shortened by 10 bases and J by 5 bases, with 11 bases between the two germline ends. Germline-derived CDR1 and CDR2 are SEHNR and FQNEAQ (reference sequence). CDR3 length: 11 residues. CDR3 sequence: CATTIAETQYF. The CDR3 DNA reads TGTGCCACCACGATTGCGGAGACCCAGTACTTC.